These 7 T cell receptor beta chains were all obtained from the same sample, sequenced in a study of cytomegalovirus exposure and HLA in healthy donors. Primers included in the PCR were 60 Vbeta and 13 Jbeta primers. The data were produced by immunoSEQ multiplex PCR, yet TCRdb's version contains in-frame clones alone and is incomplete. The specimen's table records fewer than 60,000 clones. The sequencing sample was made of PBMCs. The receptors here all came from a woman aged 40 to 50 in good health and CMV-seronegative.

The J gene is TRBJ1-1, the V gene TRBV7-8; 7 bases match TRBD1. Germline V gene data show CDR1 as SGHVS and CDR2 as FQNEAQ. This CDR3 is built from 20 residues. After removal of 2 bases from V and 2 bases from J, the junction contained 20 bases not matched to a gene. The CDR3 here is CASSLIRGSGLGPINTEAFF. In nucleotides, the CDR3 is TGTGCCAGCAGCTTAATCAGGGGGTCGGGGTTAGGACCGATCAACACTGAAGCTTTCTTT.

The V and J genes are TRBV7-9 and TRBJ2-3; TRBD1 matches 7 bases. The V and J ends lost 3 bases and 0 bases, in that order; junction bases with no gene match: 3. There are 15 residues in the CDR3. The germline CDR1 and CDR2 sequences are SEHNR and FQNEAQ (reference sequence). This CDR3 is CASSFGDRSTDTQYF. CDR3 sequence (DNA): TGTGCCAGCAGCTTCGGGGACAGAAGCACAGATACGCAGTATTTT.

This chain uses TRBV19 with TRBJ1-1, with D unclear. Germline V CDR1 and CDR2: LNHDA, SQIVND (reference sequence). The CDR3 sequence is 16 residues long. V lost 5 bases and J 1 base, leaving 17 bases between the germline ends. DNA for the CDR3: TGTGCCAGTAGTTCGGGGTCCCTGGGTGGGAACACTGAAGCTTTCTTT. It codes for CASSSGSLGGNTEAFF.

J is TRBJ1-4 and V is TRBV5-1, with TRBD1 matching 9 bases. V lost 3 bases, J lost 5 bases, and 8 bases stayed unmatched. CDR3 length: 16 amino acids. Germline CDR1 and CDR2: SGHRS and YFSETQ. CDR3 amino acids: CASSYDGTGLNEKLFF. CDR3 nucleotide sequence: TGCGCCAGCAGCTACGACGGGACAGGGTTAAATGAAAAACTGTTTTTT.

The CDR3 DNA reads TGTGCCAGCAGCTCGACTTACGGTGGCCGTAGCTCCTACGAGCAGTACTTC. This translates into CASSSTYGGRSSYEQYF. The genes are TRBV11-2 and TRBJ2-7, with D uncertain. This CDR3 has 17 residues. V was shortened by 4 bases and J by 0 bases, with 19 bases between the two germline ends. From germline, CDR1 is SGHAT and CDR2 FQNNGV.

V gene TRBV7-6 combines with J gene TRBJ2-1; a weak D match, TRBD2 (6 bases). The germline V gene encodes CDR1 SGHVS and CDR2 FNYEAQ. Deletions cut 1 base from V and 4 bases from J, with 14 bases between. This CDR3 is 16 amino acids long. The CDR3 spells CASSLGGGKRYNEQFF. The CDR3 bases are TGTGCCAGCAGCTTAGGAGGCGGGAAGCGATACAATGAGCAGTTCTTC.

This chain links TRBV6-5 with TRBJ1-5; 10 positions match TRBD1. The V gene's germline CDR1 is MNHEY and CDR2 SVGAGI. V shed 6 bases and J 4 bases; nucleotides not matched to a gene: 6. The CDR3 contains 15 residues. The CDR3 spells CASSSRTGGNQPQHF. In DNA, the CDR3 is TGTGCCAGCAGCAGTCGGACAGGGGGTAATCAGCCCCAGCATTTT.